This TCR beta chain was retrieved from a study of CD8+CD57+ T cells in acquired aplastic anemia. Study summary: Recorded DNA amounts for sorted CD4+ and CD8+ cells had an average of 3.2 ug. Findings of the study overall: Shared by patients and controls, nearly 30 CD8+ CDR3s were abundant in patients. CD8+ Simpson's diversity in patients was not significantly different from that in controls.

Deletions cut 9 bases from V and 2 bases from J, with 10 bases between. This CDR3 spans 12 amino acids. CDR1 PRHDT and CDR2 FYEKMQ come from the germline V gene (reference sequence). For CDR3 and TCR beta VDJ profiling, genomic DNA was the template used. MiXCR, applied by TCRdb to the reads, yields one record per CDR3 protein. The table includes 160,000 or so distinct CDR3 sequences, roughly 50% detected once. Comment on this clonotype: Its antigen is still unknown.

For sequencing, patients were chosen who had shown expansion of CD8+CD57+ cells by flow cytometry. The chain employs TRBV13 and TRBJ1-2, with D hard to call. The clonotype comes from a human donor with aplastic anemia. Sequencing input: sorted CD4+, CD8+, or CD8+CD57+ T cells (not recorded which) from PBMCs. CDR3 amino acids: CASSRLNYGYTF. DNA of the CDR3: TGTGCCAGTTCACGACTGAACTATGGCTACACCTTC.